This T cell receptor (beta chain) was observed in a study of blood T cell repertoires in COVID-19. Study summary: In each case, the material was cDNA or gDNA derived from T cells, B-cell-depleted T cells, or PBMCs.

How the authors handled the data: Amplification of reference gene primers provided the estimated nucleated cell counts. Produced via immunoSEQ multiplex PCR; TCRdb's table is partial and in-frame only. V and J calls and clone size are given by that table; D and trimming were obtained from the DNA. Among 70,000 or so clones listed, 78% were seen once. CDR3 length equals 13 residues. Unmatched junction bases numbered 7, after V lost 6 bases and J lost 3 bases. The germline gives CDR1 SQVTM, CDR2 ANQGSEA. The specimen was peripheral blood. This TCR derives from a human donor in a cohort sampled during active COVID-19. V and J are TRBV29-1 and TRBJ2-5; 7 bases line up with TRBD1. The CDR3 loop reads CSVDNQGEETQYF. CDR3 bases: TGCAGCGTAGACAACCAGGGGGAAGAGACCCAGTACTTC.